The subject of this entry is one TCR beta chain. This clonotype qualifies as medium-sized (0.01 to 0.1%). Its antigen has not been determined. Per-nucleotide qualities are absent, and no much larger clonotype sits a single base away. The data stem from a study of spatial heterogeneity in lung cancer (dated by TCRdb to between 2018 and 2021). Background for the entire study: Beta-chain transcripts were consistently detected in greater numbers than alpha-chain transcripts, which likely reflected higher beta-chain transcript abundance. In non-small cell lung cancer, the study quantitatively compared TCR alpha and beta repertoires across several tumor regions, matched nontumor lung, and blood. Both alpha and beta chains were TCR-sequenced in samples taken at surgery, namely 220 tumor regions, around 64 matched nontumor lung samples and around 53 PBMC samples. In the raw uncorrected reads, each unique combination of TCR and UMI appeared more than ten times on average. The study linked features of the TCR repertoire to counts of nonsynonymous mutations, which were determined by whole-exome sequencing of tumor tissue.

Explained via the paper, the time point label denotes: sample taken at primary tumor resection. For TCR sequencing, whole RNA was extracted from tumor and nontumor lung tissue, or from cryopreserved PBMC samples, and no cell sorting was done. The donors were 70 or so patients from the lung TRACERx cohort who had early-stage, untreated non-small cell lung cancer. Only patients with enough RNA available from two or more tumor regions were chosen for TCR sequencing. The germline V gene provides CDR1 SGHRS and CDR2 YFSETQ. Its CDR3 holds 15 amino acids, cysteine through phenylalanine. This entry keeps only the CDR3 DNA: 45 bases, framed from base 1. V is cut by 7 bases and J by 0 bases, and the space between the germline ends is 15 bases. Library preparation was by 5' RACE. For sequencing, a NextSeq 500 was employed. To allow correction of PCR and sequencing errors, the TCR library protocol tagged every TCR cDNA molecule with a unique molecular identifier. In the paper's pipeline: TCR identification, UMI-based error correction and CDR3 extraction were performed with Decombinator tools. TCRs above a frequency of 2 per 1,000, corresponding to the top 1% of the tumor frequency distribution, were defined as expanded. Each repertoire was subsampled 100 times to 5,000 TCRs, after which Renyi diversity was computed with the R vegan package. To build CDR3 similarity networks, amino acid triplet string-kernel similarity was used, and CDR3s were connected when their pairwise similarity was above 0.82. TCRdb reanalyzed the raw reads on its own, using fastp at Q25 for trimming and MiXCR for clone calling, and kept in-frame beta chains. Rows matching on CDR3 protein sequence are summarized as one entry with the most common DNA and genes. TCRdb, not the original authors, processed these V and J calls. Within this sample are tens of thousands of distinct CDR3 sequences, with 5.5% to 8% of them counted one time only. 14% of the sample is in the top ten clones.

What the authors observed across the whole study: Additional single-cell paired TCR alpha and beta sequencing was considered necessary to confirm, at a functional level, the hypothesis that regional TCRs recognize regional mutations. Ubiquitous expanded tumor TCRs were found in blood more often at tumor resection than at routine follow-up.

The chain links TRBV5-1 with TRBJ2-3; the D gene is possibly TRBD1, with 6 bases matching. This clonotype originated in a male donor with early-stage non-small cell lung cancer. Here the sequenced sample was PBMCs, taken at surgery. The base sequence is TGCGCCAGCTATTACAGGGTTCTCAGCACAGATACGCAGTATTTT. It specifies CASYYRVLSTDTQYF.